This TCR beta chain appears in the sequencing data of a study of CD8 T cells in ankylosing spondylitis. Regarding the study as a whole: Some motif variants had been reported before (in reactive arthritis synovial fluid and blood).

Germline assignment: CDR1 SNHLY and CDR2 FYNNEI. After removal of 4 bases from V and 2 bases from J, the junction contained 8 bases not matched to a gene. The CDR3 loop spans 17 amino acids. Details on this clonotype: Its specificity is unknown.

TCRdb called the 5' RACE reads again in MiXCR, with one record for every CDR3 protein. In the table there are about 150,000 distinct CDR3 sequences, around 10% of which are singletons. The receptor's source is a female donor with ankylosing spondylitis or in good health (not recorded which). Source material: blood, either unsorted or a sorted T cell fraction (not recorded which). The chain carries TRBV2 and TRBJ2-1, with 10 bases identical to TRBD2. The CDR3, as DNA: TGTGCCAGCAGTGGCCCCCCTGGACTAGCGGCCTACAATGAGCAGTTCTTC. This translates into CASSGPPGLAAYNEQFF. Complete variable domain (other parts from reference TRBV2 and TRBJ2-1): EPEVTQTPSHQVTQMGQEVILRCVPISNHLYFYWYRQILGQKVEFLVSFYNNEISEKSEIFDDQFSVERPDGSNFTLKIRSTKLEDSAMYFCASSGPPGLAAYNEQFFGPGTRLTVL.